This TCR beta chain emerged from a study of regulatory T cells in long-lasting Graves disease. This clonotype was observed a few times. The antigen is not known. Trimming took 3 bases from V and 9 from J, leaving 17 bases between them. CDR1 and CDR2 (germline): SGDLS, YYNGEE. This CDR3 spans 14 amino acids. Described time point: newly diagnosed GD, antithyroid drugs for less than 3 months. Isolated PBMC RNA provided the starting material for the TCR library. Study outcomes and limitations: Peripheral blood, not thyroid tissue, was the sole material studied. The study found TRBV28, TRBJ1-2 and TRBJ2-5 favored in persistent disease. Public clonotype sharing was higher in persistent than newly diagnosed patients.

Construction of TCR beta libraries relied on iRepertoire HTBI primers and on Arm-PCR targeting CDR3 regions. Via MiXCR, TCRdb re-called the multiplex PCR reads, giving one row per CDR3 protein. The sample lists 350,000 to 400,000 distinct CDR3 sequences; roughly 15% were seen once. This clonotype originated in a female donor with Graves disease. The rearrangement joins TRBV9 to TRBJ2-3, with D possibly called TRBD1 or TRBD2 (5 bases each). Source: peripheral blood mononuclear cells (PBMCs), taken at new diagnosis, from a patient treated with antithyroid drugs. CDR3 region: CASSGRDPQRTQYF. The CDR3 bases are TGTGCCAGCAGCGGACGGGACCCACAGAGGACGCAGTATTTT.